A selection of T cell receptor beta chains follows, all from one sample in a study of post-analysis software for immune sequencing data. One entry per CDR3 protein, called by TCRdb with MiXCR from the PCR reads. The top ten hold about 12% of the sample, which has about 460,000 distinct CDR3 sequences, approximately 46% seen once. The sample comprised blood. These receptors were collected from a girl aged 10 to 17 with multiple sclerosis. CDR3s include the opening cysteine and the closing phenylalanine or tryptophan. The order of the fields is CDR3 DNA, CDR3 protein, J gene, D gene, clone size, V gene. D genes are given only for firm matches. Rows give clone size only sometimes, using once, few, many, or a class for an expanded clone.

cdr3_nt: TGTGCCAGCAGCAAACAAGGACTTAATGAAAAACTGTTTTTT
cdr3_aa: CASSKQGLNEKLFF
j_call: TRBJ1-4
d_call: -
clone_size: -
v_call: TRBV13

cdr3_nt: TGTGCCACCAGTGATTTGGGATTCGACTATGGCTACACCTTC
cdr3_aa: CATSDLGFDYGYTF
j_call: TRBJ1-2
d_call: -
clone_size: -
v_call: TRBV24-1

cdr3_nt: TGCAGTGCTAGAATGGTGGGCGGGGGTTACAATGAGCAGTTCTTC
cdr3_aa: CSARMVGGGYNEQFF
j_call: TRBJ2-1
d_call: TRBD2
clone_size: -
v_call: TRBV20-1

cdr3_nt: TGCGCCAGCAGCCAAGTAGGAGCAGGTACCTACGAGCAGTACTTC
cdr3_aa: CASSQVGAGTYEQYF
j_call: TRBJ2-7
d_call: -
clone_size: few
v_call: TRBV4-1

cdr3_nt: TGTGCCACCAGCAGAGGTAAGGGACCGAACACTGAAGCTTTCTTT
cdr3_aa: CATSRGKGPNTEAFF
j_call: TRBJ1-1
d_call: -
clone_size: -
v_call: TRBV15

cdr3_nt: TGTGCCAGCAGCTTAGGGGGGATAGAGTCCTACGAGCAGTACTTC
cdr3_aa: CASSLGGIESYEQYF
j_call: TRBJ2-7
d_call: -
clone_size: -
v_call: TRBV7-9

cdr3_nt: TGCGTCGGGGGCCAAATGAACACTGAAGCTTTCTTT
cdr3_aa: CVGGQMNTEAFF
j_call: TRBJ1-1
d_call: -
clone_size: -
v_call: TRBV20-1

cdr3_nt: TGTGCCGGCAGTTACTCGAGGGGGACAGGGGGCGAGCAGCCCCAGCATTTT
cdr3_aa: CAGSYSRGTGGEQPQHF
j_call: TRBJ1-5
d_call: TRBD1
clone_size: -
v_call: TRBV6-6

cdr3_nt: TGCGCCAGCAGCCAAGGGACTAGCGCCACCGGGGAGCTGTTTTTT
cdr3_aa: CASSQGTSATGELFF
j_call: TRBJ2-2
d_call: TRBD2
clone_size: -
v_call: TRBV4-1

cdr3_nt: TGTGCCAGCAGGGGGACAGGGTTTGCGTACTCCCACGGGAATGAGCAGTTCTTC
cdr3_aa: CASRGTGFAYSHGNEQFF
j_call: TRBJ2-1
d_call: TRBD1
clone_size: few
v_call: TRBV2

cdr3_nt: TGTGCTAGCAGTCCAACCGGGATTCGGTGGGAGACCCAGTACTTC
cdr3_aa: CASSPTGIRWETQYF
j_call: TRBJ2-5
d_call: -
clone_size: -
v_call: TRBV12-3/TRBV12-4

cdr3_nt: TGTGCCAGCAGCCTTCTGAGCGGGAGGATCTCAAACTACGAGCAGTACTTC
cdr3_aa: CASSLLSGRISNYEQYF
j_call: TRBJ2-7
d_call: TRBD2
clone_size: few
v_call: TRBV11-2

cdr3_nt: TGTGCCAGCAGTTTAGGCGGCGATGGATCACCCCTCCACTTT
cdr3_aa: CASSLGGDGSPLHF
j_call: TRBJ1-6
d_call: -
clone_size: few
v_call: TRBV28

cdr3_nt: TGTGCCAGCAGCTCGATGACTAGCGGGAAGATCTACGAGCAGTACTTC
cdr3_aa: CASSSMTSGKIYEQYF
j_call: TRBJ2-7
d_call: TRBD2
clone_size: few
v_call: TRBV7-9

cdr3_nt: TGTGCCAGCAGACAAACTAGGGTGGAGACCCAGTACTTC
cdr3_aa: CASRQTRVETQYF
j_call: TRBJ2-5
d_call: -
clone_size: -
v_call: TRBV7-3

cdr3_nt: TGCAGCGTTGAAGGTAGACGGAACATTCAGTACTTC
cdr3_aa: CSVEGRRNIQYF
j_call: TRBJ2-4
d_call: -
clone_size: -
v_call: TRBV29-1

cdr3_nt: TGTGCCAGCAGTTCGATGTCCGAGCAGTACTTC
cdr3_aa: CASSSMSEQYF
j_call: TRBJ2-7
d_call: -
clone_size: -
v_call: TRBV28

cdr3_nt: TGTGCCAGCAGCTTAGAAGTGGGGATGCAGTATTTT
cdr3_aa: CASSLEVGMQYF
j_call: TRBJ2-3
d_call: -
clone_size: -
v_call: TRBV7-2

cdr3_nt: TGCAGTGCTAGATTACCCAGGGGATATGGCTACACCTTC
cdr3_aa: CSARLPRGYGYTF
j_call: TRBJ1-2
d_call: -
clone_size: few
v_call: TRBV20-1

cdr3_nt: TGTGCCAGCAGTCGAGGTATTGAGCAGTTCTTC
cdr3_aa: CASSRGIEQFF
j_call: TRBJ2-1
d_call: -
clone_size: -
v_call: TRBV12-3/TRBV12-4

cdr3_nt: TGCAGCGCATCGGGACAGAAGTCCTCCTACGAGCAGTACTTC
cdr3_aa: CSASGQKSSYEQYF
j_call: TRBJ2-7
d_call: TRBD1
clone_size: -
v_call: TRBV29-1

cdr3_nt: TGTGCCAGCAGTGAATACGGCGCCAGGGGTATCGAGCAGTACTTC
cdr3_aa: CASSEYGARGIEQYF
j_call: TRBJ2-7
d_call: -
clone_size: -
v_call: TRBV25-1

cdr3_nt: TGTGCCAGCAGTTTAGCAGGGATGGATTCACCCCTCCACTTT
cdr3_aa: CASSLAGMDSPLHF
j_call: TRBJ1-6
d_call: -
clone_size: -
v_call: TRBV12-3/TRBV12-4

cdr3_nt: TGCAGTGCTAGAGCCCCTAGCGGGAGCACAGATACGCAGTATTTT
cdr3_aa: CSARAPSGSTDTQYF
j_call: TRBJ2-3
d_call: TRBD2
clone_size: -
v_call: TRBV20-1

cdr3_nt: TGTGCCAGCAGCTTAGAAGGCCGAAATCAGCCCCAGCATTTT
cdr3_aa: CASSLEGRNQPQHF
j_call: TRBJ1-5
d_call: -
clone_size: once
v_call: TRBV7-6

cdr3_nt: TGTGCCAGCACCAAGGCGAAAAATGAGCAGTTCTTC
cdr3_aa: CASTKAKNEQFF
j_call: TRBJ2-1
d_call: -
clone_size: few
v_call: TRBV6-1

cdr3_nt: TGTGCCAGCAGTTACGACAGGGTCGAGCAGTACTTC
cdr3_aa: CASSYDRVEQYF
j_call: TRBJ2-7
d_call: TRBD1
clone_size: few
v_call: TRBV6-5

cdr3_nt: TGTGCCAGCAGCCTCCGGGACACCCCAAAGGAGACCCAGTACTTC
cdr3_aa: CASSLRDTPKETQYF
j_call: TRBJ2-5
d_call: -
clone_size: -
v_call: TRBV7-3

cdr3_nt: TGTGCCAGCAGCGGGGCTGTCGGAGTCGTGGCCCAGTACTTC
cdr3_aa: CASSGAVGVVAQYF
j_call: TRBJ2-7
d_call: -
clone_size: -
v_call: TRBV11-1

cdr3_nt: TGTGCCAGCAGCTTAAAGAATTGGGGGAACTCCTACAATGAGCAGTTCTTC
cdr3_aa: CASSLKNWGNSYNEQFF
j_call: TRBJ2-1
d_call: -
clone_size: few
v_call: TRBV7-3

cdr3_nt: TGCAGTGCTAGAGCCGCTATCAACGACAGGGTCGATACGCAGTATTTT
cdr3_aa: CSARAAINDRVDTQYF
j_call: TRBJ2-3
d_call: TRBD1
clone_size: few
v_call: TRBV20-1

cdr3_nt: TGTGCCGGCAGCCGGAGGGGGCGAGGCTATGGCTACACCTTC
cdr3_aa: CAGSRRGRGYGYTF
j_call: TRBJ1-2
d_call: TRBD1
clone_size: -
v_call: TRBV7-9

cdr3_nt: TGCGCCAGCAGCCAAAAGGCGGGAGTGACAGATACGCAGTATTTT
cdr3_aa: CASSQKAGVTDTQYF
j_call: TRBJ2-3
d_call: TRBD2
clone_size: -
v_call: TRBV4-3

cdr3_nt: TGTGCCAGCAGCGTAGTCCCCGTACCCTCTGGGGCCAACGTCCTGACTTTC
cdr3_aa: CASSVVPVPSGANVLTF
j_call: TRBJ2-6
d_call: -
clone_size: few
v_call: TRBV9

cdr3_nt: TGTGCCAGCAGCTTAATGGGACCGGATACGCAGTATTTT
cdr3_aa: CASSLMGPDTQYF
j_call: TRBJ2-3
d_call: -
clone_size: few
v_call: TRBV7-3

cdr3_nt: TGTGCCAGCAGCTTAGCGCGAAGACAGGGCTTCGAGACCCAGTACTTC
cdr3_aa: CASSLARRQGFETQYF
j_call: TRBJ2-5
d_call: TRBD1
clone_size: few
v_call: TRBV5-6

cdr3_nt: TGTGCCATCAGTGATGGGTTCGGGACTAGCGGGAGGACGGACGAGCAGTACTTC
cdr3_aa: CAISDGFGTSGRTDEQYF
j_call: TRBJ2-7
d_call: TRBD2
clone_size: few
v_call: TRBV10-3

cdr3_nt: TGTGCCAGCAGTTTCGGGACTAGCGGGAGGGCCGGCTACAATGAGCAGTTCTTC
cdr3_aa: CASSFGTSGRAGYNEQFF
j_call: TRBJ2-1
d_call: TRBD2
clone_size: -
v_call: TRBV12-3/TRBV12-4

cdr3_nt: TGCGCCAGCAGCCAGGGTATCGTGAATCAGCCCCAGCATTTT
cdr3_aa: CASSQGIVNQPQHF
j_call: TRBJ1-5
d_call: -
clone_size: few
v_call: TRBV4-3

cdr3_nt: TGTGCCAGCAGTGACTCAGGCCAAACAGATACGCAGTATTTT
cdr3_aa: CASSDSGQTDTQYF
j_call: TRBJ2-3
d_call: -
clone_size: many
v_call: TRBV6-4

cdr3_nt: TGCAGCGTTGCGAAAGGGACAGAACCCTACGAGCAGTACTTC
cdr3_aa: CSVAKGTEPYEQYF
j_call: TRBJ2-7
d_call: TRBD1
clone_size: -
v_call: TRBV29-1